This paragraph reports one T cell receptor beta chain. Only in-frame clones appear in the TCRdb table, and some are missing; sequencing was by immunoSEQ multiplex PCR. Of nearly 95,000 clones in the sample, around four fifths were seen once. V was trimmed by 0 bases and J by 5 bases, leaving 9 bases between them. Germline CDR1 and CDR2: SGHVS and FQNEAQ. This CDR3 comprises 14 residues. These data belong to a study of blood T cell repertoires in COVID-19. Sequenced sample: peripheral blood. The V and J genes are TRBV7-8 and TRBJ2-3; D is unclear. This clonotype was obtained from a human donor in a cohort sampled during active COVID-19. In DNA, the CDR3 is TGTGCCAGCAGCTTAGCGCCGAGAGGAGATACGCAGTATTTT. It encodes CASSLAPRGDTQYF.